The rows below give T cell receptor beta chains drawn from one sample of a study of response to subunit inactivated influenza vaccine. TCRdb called the RT-PCR reads again in MiXCR, with one record for every CDR3 protein. Of 800,000 or so distinct CDR3 sequences listed, 21% are singletons. Here the sequenced sample was PBMCs from blood, taken roughly 5 days after vaccination. All receptors come from a man between 45 and 60 years old who received an inactivated influenza vaccine. The CDR3 runs from the conserved cysteine through the conserved F or W. D genes are given only for firm matches. Only part of the rows carry a size: once, few, many, or a class if the clone is expanded.

CDR3 length	clone size	V gene	D gene	J gene	CDR3 DNA	CDR3 protein
13	few	TRBV30	TRBD2	TRBJ2-1	TGTGCCTGGACGACTAGCGGCTACAATGAGCAGTTCTTC	CAWTTSGYNEQFF
16	.	TRBV5-1	TRBD2	TRBJ2-3	TGCGCCAGCAGCTCCCGGACTAGCGGGGGCACAGATACGCAGTATTTT	CASSSRTSGGTDTQYF
15	.	TRBV10-3	TRBD2	TRBJ2-5	TGTGCCATCAGTGAGGGACTAGCTTCGCAAGAGACCCAGTACTTC	CAISEGLASQETQYF
13	few	TRBV10-3	.	TRBJ2-7	TGTGCCATCAGTCAGGGGATGACCTACGAGCAGTACTTC	CAISQGMTYEQYF
15	few	TRBV24-1	.	TRBJ2-5	TGTGCCACCAGTGCCGCAGGGACCTCCCAAGAGACCCAGTACTTC	CATSAAGTSQETQYF
14	few	TRBV20-1	TRBD2	TRBJ2-3	TGCAGTGCTAGTGTTAGCGGGAGCACAGATACGCAGTATTTT	CSASVSGSTDTQYF
12	.	TRBV20-1	.	TRBJ1-5	TGCAGTGTCACACAGGGTGATCAGCCCCAGCATTTT	CSVTQGDQPQHF
11	.	TRBV3-1	.	TRBJ2-5	TGTGCCAGCAGCCAAGAAATTACCCAGTACTTC	CASSQEITQYF
16	.	TRBV5-1	TRBD1	TRBJ1-1	TGCGCCAGCAGCCTACAAACCGGGACAGATAAGACTGAAGCTTTCTTT	CASSLQTGTDKTEAFF
16	few	TRBV12-3/TRBV12-4	TRBD1	TRBJ1-3	TGTGCCAGCAGTGACGGACAGGGTTTGAACGGAAACACCATATATTTT	CASSDGQGLNGNTIYF
15	.	TRBV12-3/TRBV12-4	.	TRBJ2-1	TGTGCCAGCAGTTTAGATGGGGGACAACTCAATGAGCAGTTCTTC	CASSLDGGQLNEQFF
15	.	TRBV28	.	TRBJ2-2	TGTGCCAGCAGTTTATCCCCGTACGGAACCGGGGAGCTGTTTTTT	CASSLSPYGTGELFF
14	.	TRBV5-1	.	TRBJ2-2	TGCGCCAGCAGCCGAGGACAAAGCACCGGGGAGCTGTTTTTT	CASSRGQSTGELFF
16	.	TRBV4-3	.	TRBJ2-2	TGCGCCAGCAGCCAAGATTTATTAGGGAACACCGGGGAGCTGTTTTTT	CASSQDLLGNTGELFF
17	.	TRBV7-2	TRBD2	TRBJ2-1	TGTGCCAGCAGCTTTCAGGCTAGCGGGAGATTGAGCAATGAGCAGTTCTTC	CASSFQASGRLSNEQFF
14	many	TRBV28	.	TRBJ2-1	TGTGCCAGCACCTGGGAAAGCTCCTACAATGAGCAGTTCTTC	CASTWESSYNEQFF
15	few	TRBV7-2	TRBD1	TRBJ1-1	TGTGCCAGCAGCCTAATAGACAGGGTCAACACTGAAGCTTTCTTT	CASSLIDRVNTEAFF
12	.	TRBV7-2	.	TRBJ2-7	TGTGCCAGCAGCCAACAGAGATACGAGCAGTACTTC	CASSQQRYEQYF
13	.	TRBV29-1	TRBD1	TRBJ1-2	TGCAGCGTTCGGACAGGGACAAACTATGGCTACACCTTC	CSVRTGTNYGYTF
16	.	TRBV6-5	TRBD1	TRBJ2-7	TGTGCCAGCAGTTACTCTAGTGGGACAGGGACCCCCGAGCAGTACTTC	CASSYSSGTGTPEQYF
12	many	TRBV5-1	TRBD1	TRBJ2-1	TGTGCCAGCAGTTACAGGGGGGATGAGCAGTTCTTC	CASSYRGDEQFF
16	many	TRBV20-1	.	TRBJ2-1	TGCAGTGCTAGGCCTTCTAGCGAGAGCTCCTACAATGAGCAGTTCTTC	CSARPSSESSYNEQFF
16	.	TRBV7-9	.	TRBJ2-1	TGTGCCAGCAGCCTCCCAAGGGGGAGCTCCTACAATGAGCAGTTCTTC	CASSLPRGSSYNEQFF
14	few	TRBV4-2	TRBD1	TRBJ1-2	TGTGCCAGCAGCCAAGTCAGGGACAGATATGGCTACACCTTC	CASSQVRDRYGYTF
11	many	TRBV29-1	.	TRBJ2-5	TGCAGCTCGAGGCACCAAGAGACCCAGTACTTC	CSSRHQETQYF
14	few	TRBV5-1	TRBD2	TRBJ2-7	TGCGCCAGCAGCTCGACTAGCGGAACGGGCGAGCAGTACTTC	CASSSTSGTGEQYF
13	.	TRBV20-1	.	TRBJ1-1	TGCAGTGCTAGAACGGGGGGTGGCACTGAAGCTTTCTTT	CSARTGGGTEAFF
13	once	TRBV20-1	.	TRBJ2-7	TGCAGTGCTAGTTATGTCGGCACCTACGAGCAGTACTTC	CSASYVGTYEQYF
12	few	TRBV7-6	.	TRBJ2-5	TGTGCCAGCAGCTTAGTTAGAAAGACCCAGTACTTC	CASSLVRKTQYF
12	.	TRBV30	.	TRBJ1-2	TGTGCCTGGAGTGTACGGTTCGAAGGCTACACCTTC	CAWSVRFEGYTF
13	once	TRBV6-1	.	TRBJ2-5	TGTGCCAGCAGTCAAACACCGTGGGGGACCCAGTACTTC	CASSQTPWGTQYF
14	once	TRBV18	.	TRBJ1-5	TGTGCCAGCTCAGGGGGCATAAGCAATCAGCCCCAGCATTTT	CASSGGISNQPQHF
12	.	TRBV29-1	.	TRBJ2-3	TGCAGCGCGGACATCCTGCTCGATACGCAGTATTTT	CSADILLDTQYF
17	few	TRBV5-1	TRBD2	TRBJ2-5	TGCGCCAGCAGCTCCACTAGCGGGAGGCCTAATGTCGAGACCCAGTACTTC	CASSSTSGRPNVETQYF
15	.	TRBV12-3/TRBV12-4	.	TRBJ1-6	TGTGCCAGCAGTTTTAGGAGCTCCTATAATTCACCCCTCCACTTT	CASSFRSSYNSPLHF